This T cell receptor (beta chain) derives from a study of T-cell reconstitution after alpha-beta-depleted transplantation in children. Unique molecular identifiers were incorporated into the prepared TCRbeta library. TCRdb re-called the PCR reads with MiXCR, one entry per CDR3 protein. The sample has about 15,000 distinct CDR3 sequences, approximately 5.3% seen once. The CDR3 spans 15 residues. Trimming cost V 3 bases and J 7 bases, with 16 bases left between them. Per the germline V gene, CDR1 is SGHTA and CDR2 is FQGTGA. Study observations and caveats: Newly generated T cells supplied most T-cell counts and diversity one year post-transplant. Reported findings indicate that, about two months after transplant, alpha-beta T cells came from several hundred expanded clones, which were derived from non-depleted graft cells.

The sample holds many counts of this clonotype. Its antigen remains unknown. This TCR was sampled from a boy aged 5 to 17 with acute lymphoblastic leukemia, due to receive a stem cell transplant. V and J are TRBV7-3 and TRBJ2-1; tentatively, D is TRBD1 (6 bases). The sequences come from PBMCs, collected before TCRalphabeta/CD19-depleted stem cell transplant. The CDR3 loop reads CASSLTGQIGNEQFF. CDR3 bases: TGTGCCAGCAGCTTGACAGGCCAGATAGGGAATGAGCAGTTCTTC.